The 16 T cell receptor beta chains below were found in one sample sequenced in a study of T-cell memory formation after mild COVID-19. A single record per CDR3 protein comes from TCRdb applying MiXCR to the 5' RACE reads. The table includes hundreds of thousands of distinct CDR3 sequences, approximately 13% detected once. Material for sequencing was PBMCs or a T cell subset sorted from them (not recorded which). The receptors come from a man between 18 and 29 years old who had mild COVID-19 (a few samples of this study predate the infection). Cell type and time point are not known.

The V gene is TRBV29-1, the J gene TRBJ2-7, with 10 bases fitting TRBD1. The CDR3 is 11 residues long. Germline lookup yields CDR1 SQVTM and CDR2 ANQGSEA. Trimming at V came to 7 bases and at J to 7 bases, leaving 4 bases not matched to a gene. The CDR3 spells CSGGQGEEQYF. CDR3 in DNA: TGCAGCGGTGGACAGGGGGAAGAGCAGTACTTC.

The chain carries TRBV7-8 and TRBJ1-1; D gene ambiguous. This CDR3 contains 14 residues. V lost 5 bases and J 4 bases, leaving 14 bases between the germline ends. CDR1 is SGHVS, CDR2 FQNEAQ, per germline. In DNA, the CDR3 is TGTGCCAGCAGCCCTAGGGATTGGGGCACTGAAGCTTTCTTT. This gives the protein CASSPRDWGTEAFF.

The CDR3, as DNA: TGTGCCAGCATTGTCGGGGGCACCGGGGAGCTGTTTTTT. Translating it yields CASIVGGTGELFF. The chain employs TRBV6-2 or TRBV6-3 and TRBJ2-2; a possible D gene is TRBD2 (6 bases). The germline V gene encodes CDR1 MNHEY and CDR2 SVGEGT. This CDR3 contains 13 residues. Deletions cut 7 bases from V and 4 bases from J, with 10 bases between.

CDR3 in DNA: TGTGCCAGCAGCCTCACGTCGGGGGGATTAGAGACCCAGTACTTC. Amino acids: CASSLTSGGLETQYF. The chain carries TRBV5-6 and TRBJ2-5, with 7 bases that match TRBD2. The CDR3 runs to 15 residues. Germline V CDR1 and CDR2: SGHDT, YYEEEE. Unmatched junction bases numbered 10, after V lost 4 bases and J lost 4 bases. The entire variable domain, with the rest obtained from reference TRBV5-6 and TRBJ2-5, is as follows: DAGVTQSPTHLIKTRGQQVTLRCSPKSGHDTVSWYQQALGQGPQFIFQYYEEEERQRGNFPDRFSGHQFPNYSSELNVNALLLGDSALYLCASSLTSGGLETQYFGPGTRLLVL.

The sample holds many counts of this clonotype. The chain recombines TRBV5-5 with TRBJ2-3; no firm D call. CDR3 length: 16 residues. The germline V and J ends were trimmed by 4 bases and 0 bases, with 15 bases remaining between them. The germline gives CDR1 SGHKS, CDR2 YYEKEE (reference sequence). CDR3 nucleotide sequence: TGTGCCAGCAGCCCTGGCCTGGGTACTAGCACAGATACGCAGTATTTT. Amino acids: CASSPGLGTSTDTQYF.

The rearrangement links TRBV12-3 or TRBV12-4 to TRBJ2-3; D possibly corresponds to TRBD2 (5 bases). CDR3 length equals 15 residues. The germline V and J ends were trimmed by 0 bases and 6 bases, with 13 bases remaining between them. The CDR3 loop is CASSLALISGDTQYF. DNA for the CDR3: TGTGCCAGCAGTTTAGCGCTAATCTCGGGGGATACGCAGTATTTT.

This chain joins TRBV6-5 and TRBJ2-5; D is undetermined. V shed 4 bases and J shed 2 bases, with 11 bases lying between them. Per germline, CDR1 MNHEY and CDR2 SVGAGI. The CDR3 runs 14 residues. CDR3 amino acids: CASSLLDPQETQYF. The CDR3 nucleotides read TGTGCCAGCAGTTTGCTAGATCCTCAAGAGACCCAGTACTTC.

This clonotype was counted ten times or more. The chain has TRBV4-3 and TRBJ2-1, with 7 bases matching TRBD2. The CDR3 is made up of 16 amino acids. Germline values: CDR1 LGHNA, CDR2 YSLEER. Trimming removed 1 base from V and 5 bases from J; junction bases left unmatched: 8. CDR3 coding DNA: TGCGCCAGCAGCCAAGGTGGGGCGGCGGGGGACAATGAGCAGTTCTTC. This sequence encodes CASSQGGAAGDNEQFF.

In this sample, this clonotype turned up a few times. The V gene is TRBV6-2 or TRBV6-3, the J gene TRBJ1-1, with a weak D call TRBD1 (5 bases). The ends were cut back, 8 bases at V and 2 bases at J, with 18 bases in the middle. Per the germline V gene, CDR1 is MNHEY and CDR2 is SVGEGT. The CDR3 contains 15 residues. The CDR3 DNA reads TGTGCCAGCTCCGGGGACCGAACAGCAAACACTGAAGCTTTCTTT. Residues: CASSGDRTANTEAFF.

The chain combines TRBV6-2 or TRBV6-3 with TRBJ1-5; D is possibly TRBD1 (5 bases). CDR3 size: 14 residues. The germline V and J ends were trimmed by 5 bases and 7 bases, with 15 bases remaining between them. Germline CDR1 MNHEY, CDR2 SVGEGT. The CDR3 nucleotides are TGTGCCAGCAGTCTGCCGAGGGGAGGGCAGCCCCAGCATTTT. This translates into CASSLPRGGQPQHF.

The gene calls are TRBV30 and TRBJ2-4; D gene uncertain. V was pared by 3 bases and J by 7 bases, with 10 bases between. Germline values: CDR1 GTSNPN, CDR2 SVGIG (reference sequence). CDR3 length equals 12 residues. The CDR3: CAWSLSGNIQYF. As DNA, the CDR3 is TGTGCCTGGAGCCTAAGTGGGAACATTCAGTACTTC.

The chain carries TRBV11-2 and TRBJ2-3, with 11 bases lining up with TRBD2. The CDR3 covers 16 residues. Germline V gene data show CDR1 as SGHAT and CDR2 as FQNNGV. V lost 5 bases to trimming and J lost 3 bases; unmatched junction nucleotides: 7. The CDR3 protein is CASSPRLAGFTDTQYF. The CDR3 DNA reads as TGTGCCAGCAGCCCCCGACTAGCGGGGTTTACAGATACGCAGTATTTT.

This clonotype was seen only a few times. The chain recombines TRBV4-3 with TRBJ2-5; D not certain. Per germline, CDR1 LGHNA and CDR2 YSLEER. CDR3 size: 16 residues. V was clipped by 4 bases and J by 2 bases, with 17 bases between them. The CDR3 nucleotides read TGCGCCAGCAGCCCGCTTTACGGCGAAGCACAAGAGACCCAGTACTTC. Amino acid sequence: CASSPLYGEAQETQYF.

This clonotype was counted between two and nine times. The rearrangement uses TRBV28 and TRBJ2-5, with D hard to call. Trimming removed 4 bases from V and 8 bases from J, with 14 bases in between. There are 13 residues in the CDR3. CDR1 and CDR2 from the germline V gene are MDHEN and SYDVKM. The CDR3 bases are TGTGCCAGCAGTTCAAGACACAGTCAAACCCAGTACTTC. Its protein product is CASSSRHSQTQYF.

There are many counts of this clonotype. V usage is TRBV6-2 or TRBV6-3 and J usage is TRBJ2-2, with D perhaps matching TRBD1 (6 bases). The germline CDR1 and CDR2 sequences are MNHEY and SVGEGT. Trimming took 6 bases from V and 4 from J, leaving 12 bases between them. This CDR3 is 14 amino acids long. CDR3 nucleotide sequence: TGTGCCAGCAGCCCGAGACAGGCCACCGGGGAGCTGTTTTTT. Translating gives CASSPRQATGELFF.

This clonotype occurred many times. The chain is built from TRBV4-2 and TRBJ2-3; D perhaps matches TRBD2 (5 bases). The V end lost 4 bases, the J end lost 2 bases, and 16 bases lay between the germline ends. The CDR3 covers 16 residues. CDR1 LGHNA and CDR2 YNFKEQ come from the germline V gene. In DNA, the CDR3 is TGTGCCAGCAGCCCCACAAGCGGTCCGAACACAGATACGCAGTATTTT. Translated, it gives CASSPTSGPNTDTQYF.